The rows below give T cell receptor beta chains drawn from one sample of a study of CD8+CD57+ T cells in acquired aplastic anemia. TCRdb re-called the reads through MiXCR, storing one row per CDR3 protein. Among more than 150,000 distinct CDR3 sequences, 45% to 60% were seen once, and the ten largest hold about an eighth. The source material was sorted CD4+, CD8+, or CD8+CD57+ T cells (not recorded which) from PBMCs. These receptors were taken from a human donor with aplastic anemia. CDR3s include the opening cysteine and the closing phenylalanine or tryptophan. Each record gives: V gene, D gene, J gene, clone size, CDR3 DNA, CDR3 protein. The D gene is left open where the match is weak. Size is stated for part of the rows, as once, few or many counts, or as a class when the clone is expanded.

TRBV6-5	NA	TRBJ2-5	NA	TGTGCCAGCAGTACCTCGGGGGGAGGGGGCTGGACCCAGTACTTC	CASSTSGGGGWTQYF
TRBV2	TRBD2	TRBJ2-7	few	TGTGCCAGCAGTTACGGGAGGGCCTCCTACGAGCAGTACTTC	CASSYGRASYEQYF
TRBV6-5	NA	TRBJ2-7	NA	TGTGCCAGCAGTTACGAGGACGAGCAGTACTTC	CASSYEDEQYF
TRBV7-2	NA	TRBJ1-5	many	TGTGCCAGCAGCTTTGGGATCAATCAGCCCCAGCATTTT	CASSFGINQPQHF
TRBV6-5	NA	TRBJ1-1	many	TGTGCCAGCAGTTACTCCTCAGGGTATAGGGCTGAAGCTTTCTTT	CASSYSSGYRAEAFF
TRBV7-7	NA	TRBJ2-7	NA	TGTGCCAGCAGCTTGGGAAGGCAGTACGAGCAGTACTTC	CASSLGRQYEQYF
TRBV19	NA	TRBJ2-1	NA	TGTACCAGTAGTACAACCCGACAGTACAATGAGCAGTTCTTC	CTSSTTRQYNEQFF
TRBV12-3/TRBV12-4	TRBD2	TRBJ2-2	NA	TGTGCCAGCAGTCTGACTAGCGGGGGGGCGAACACCGGGGAGCTGTTTTTT	CASSLTSGGANTGELFF
TRBV19	NA	TRBJ2-2	NA	TGTGCCAGTAGTATATATTCTAGCTGGGCCGGGCCTAAGGACGACGGGGAGCTGTTTTTT	CASSIYSSWAGPKDDGELFF
TRBV20-1	NA	TRBJ2-2	many	TGCAGTGCTAGAGATGAGGGGGTCCGGGGGGAGCTGTTTTTT	CSARDEGVRGELFF
TRBV29-1	TRBD1	TRBJ2-7	few	TGCAGCGTTAGACAGGGCCACGAGCAGTACTTC	CSVRQGHEQYF
TRBV6-1	TRBD2	TRBJ2-3	many	TGTGCCAGCAGTGAAGCTAGCGGGGGAAGTACGCAGTATTTT	CASSEASGGSTQYF
TRBV6-4	TRBD1	TRBJ2-7	NA	TGTGCCAGCAGTAACGGACAGGCCGACTACGAGCAGTACTTC	CASSNGQADYEQYF
TRBV6-2/TRBV6-3	NA	TRBJ1-5	NA	TGTGCCAGCAGTTACTCGAGAGTCCCAAATCAGCCCCAGCATTTT	CASSYSRVPNQPQHF
TRBV9	NA	TRBJ2-2	NA	TGTGCCAGCAGCGTAGGGGGCCGGGACGCCGGGGAGCTGTTTTTT	CASSVGGRDAGELFF
TRBV5-5	TRBD2	TRBJ2-3	many	TGTGCCAGCAGCATCGGACTAGCGGAAACAGATACGCAGTATTTT	CASSIGLAETDTQYF
TRBV2	NA	TRBJ1-6	few	TGTGCCAGCAGGGGAGAGGGCAGGGCCTCACCCCTCCACTTT	CASRGEGRASPLHF
TRBV6-1	NA	TRBJ1-1	NA	TGTGCCAGCATCCGGGGCTTCAATCACATGAACACTGAAGCTTTCTTT	CASIRGFNHMNTEAFF
TRBV6-1	NA	TRBJ2-1	many	TGTGCCAGCAAAACAGGGAACACCTACAATGAGCAGTTCTTC	CASKTGNTYNEQFF
TRBV29-1	NA	TRBJ2-1	NA	TGCAGCGTAACAGGGGCTAGCGGAAGTTTTGGGCAGTTCTTC	CSVTGASGSFGQFF
TRBV20-1	NA	TRBJ2-1	many	TGCAGTGGCCTCCCGGGACTCGACAATGAGCAGTTCTTC	CSGLPGLDNEQFF
TRBV10-3	NA	TRBJ2-1	NA	TGTGCCATCAGTGAGGTTGCCCATGAGCAGTTCTTC	CAISEVAHEQFF
TRBV20-1	NA	TRBJ2-3	NA	TGTAGTGCTGGAGCCCATAGTACTAGCACAGATACGCAGTATTTT	CSAGAHSTSTDTQYF
TRBV24-1	TRBD1	TRBJ2-5	NA	TGTGCCACCAGTGATTTCGGACAGGGGACCGTAGGGGAGACCCAGTACTTC	CATSDFGQGTVGETQYF
TRBV2	NA	TRBJ1-6	NA	TGTGCCAGCAGCCCCCAGGGCTCACCCCTCCACTTT	CASSPQGSPLHF
TRBV9	NA	TRBJ1-2	few	TGTGCCAGCAGCGTAGATCCGTTTACTAACTATGGCTACACCTTC	CASSVDPFTNYGYTF
TRBV24-1	NA	TRBJ2-3	many	TGTGCCACCAGCGGACCCGGGCCGACAGATACGCAGTATTTT	CATSGPGPTDTQYF
TRBV19	TRBD1	TRBJ2-4	NA	TGTGCCAGTAGTATTAGACAGGGTGATGAAGACATTCAGTACTTC	CASSIRQGDEDIQYF
TRBV2	NA	TRBJ2-5	many	TGTGCCGGTGCCCGGGGCAGACAAGAGACCCAGTACTTC	CAGARGRQETQYF
TRBV15	TRBD2	TRBJ2-7	few	TGTGCCACCAGGTGGGAGCGGGAGGTCTCCTACGAGCAGTACTTC	CATRWEREVSYEQYF
TRBV2	TRBD1	TRBJ2-5	few	TGTGCCAGCAGCGGAGGACAGGGAGTTGGCGAGACCCAGTACTTC	CASSGGQGVGETQYF
TRBV10-3	NA	TRBJ1-6	medium-sized	TGTGCCATCAGTGGCGGGGGGCAACCACCCCTCCACTTT	CAISGGGQPPLHF
TRBV7-2	TRBD1	TRBJ2-5	NA	TGTGCCAGCAGCTTTGTAGGACAGGGGAATACCCAGTACTTC	CASSFVGQGNTQYF
TRBV2	NA	TRBJ2-7	few	TGTGCCAGCTCACCTGAGGGGAGCTCCTACGAGCAGTACTTC	CASSPEGSSYEQYF
TRBV7-6	NA	TRBJ1-6	NA	TGTGCCAGCAGCTTAGCGGCAGGGTCTTCACCCCACCACTTT	CASSLAAGSSPHHF
TRBV2	NA	TRBJ1-1	NA	TGTGCCAGCACCCCCGAGGGAATGGGTGAAGCTTTCTTT	CASTPEGMGEAFF
TRBV20-1	TRBD2	TRBJ2-7	NA	TGCAGTGCTAGAGCGCGGGAGACCCCCGGGGAGCAGTACTTC	CSARARETPGEQYF
TRBV6-5	NA	TRBJ2-1	NA	TGTGCCAGTACGGGATCGAGTGAGCAGTTCTTC	CASTGSSEQFF
TRBV19	NA	TRBJ2-5	NA	TGTGCCAGTAGTAGGACAGCAGAGACCCAGTACTTC	CASSRTAETQYF
TRBV2	NA	TRBJ1-3	NA	TGTGCCACCCAACCGAGTTTCTCTGGAAACGCCATATATTTT	CATQPSFSGNAIYF
TRBV5-4	NA	TRBJ1-1	NA	TGTGCCAGCAGTTACCAAAGGACGGGAAACACTGAAGCTTTCTTT	CASSYQRTGNTEAFF
TRBV19	TRBD2	TRBJ2-5	many	TGTGCCAGTAGTATGAGGAATGGGACTAGCGGGGGTTACCGAGAGACCCAGTACTTC	CASSMRNGTSGGYRETQYF
TRBV2	TRBD1	TRBJ2-6	NA	TGTGCCAGCAGCGGGACAGGGGCCCTCGTCCTGACTTTC	CASSGTGALVLTF